The 18 T cell receptor beta chains in this list originate from one sample, sequenced in a study of blood T cell repertoires in COVID-19. Assay used: immunoSEQ multiplex PCR; TCRdb lists only in-frame clones, some missing. This table has 150,000 to 200,000 clones, over 75% appearing once. The sequencing sample was made of peripheral blood. These receptors all stem from a human donor in a cohort sampled during active COVID-19.

The chain recombines TRBV20-1 with TRBJ1-2; 9 bases are a match to TRBD1. The germline gives CDR1 DFQATT, CDR2 SNEGSKA (reference sequence). V trimming: 7 bases; J trimming: 8 bases; junction bases outside the gene matches: 5. The CDR3 is made up of 11 amino acids. CDR3 residues: CSGDRDGGYTF. CDR3 bases: TGCAGTGGGGACAGGGATGGCGGCTACACCTTC.

This chain uses TRBV5-1 with TRBJ2-2; 10 bases match TRBD2. This CDR3 spans 15 amino acids. Germline V gene lookup returns CDR1 SGHRS and CDR2 YFSETQ. Trimming removed 2 bases from V and 5 bases from J; junction bases left unmatched: 3. The CDR3 reads CASSLLAGLTGELFF. In DNA form, the CDR3 reads TGCGCCAGCAGCTTACTAGCGGGACTGACCGGGGAGCTGTTTTTT.

The chain recombines TRBV5-4 with TRBJ1-2, with D maybe TRBD1 (5 bases). Deletions cut 6 bases from V and 1 base from J, with 25 bases between. This CDR3 contains 18 residues. Germline CDR1 is SGHNT and CDR2 is YYREEE (reference sequence). CDR3 region: CASNPMGQGGDLNYGYTF. As DNA, the CDR3 is TGTGCCAGCAACCCAATGGGGCAGGGTGGAGATCTTAACTATGGCTACACCTTC.

V gene TRBV5-5 combines with J gene TRBJ2-7; D uncertain. Germline CDR1 reads SGHKS; CDR2 reads YYEKEE (reference sequence). This CDR3 has 13 residues. Trimming removed 1 base from V and 2 bases from J, with 7 bases in between. As DNA, the CDR3 is TGTGCCAGCAGCTTGACGGTGGCCTACGAGCAGTACTTC. Its protein product is CASSLTVAYEQYF. Together with reference TRBV5-5 and TRBJ2-7, the CDR3 gives the full variable domain: DAGVTQSPTHLIKTRGQQVTLRCSPISGHKSVSWYQQVLGQGPQFIFQYYEKEERGRGNFPDRFSARQFPNYSSELNVNALLLGDSALYLCASSLTVAYEQYFGPGTRLTVT.

This rearrangement joins TRBV21-1 to TRBJ2-5; the table's D gene call, TRBD2, was not cross checked with the DNA. TRBV21-1 is labeled a pseudogene. CDR3 size: 16 residues. CDR3 in amino acids: CASSILRRAGKETQYF. CDR3 DNA: TGTGCCAGCAGCATCCTTCGGCGAGCGGGGAAAGAGACCCAGTACTTC.

In DNA form, the CDR3 reads TGTGCCAGCAGCGGGGACAGGGGACAGCCCCAGCATTTT. It encodes CASSGDRGQPQHF. This chain joins TRBV7-2 and TRBJ1-5; 10 nucleotides match TRBD1. The CDR3 has 13 amino acids. J gave up 7 bases and V 5 bases, and 2 bases lay outside the gene matches. The V gene's germline CDR1 is SGHTA and CDR2 FQGNSA.

This clone was seen a handful of times. The chain carries TRBV2 and TRBJ2-7; 7 bases align to TRBD2. The V and J ends lost 6 bases and 3 bases, in that order; junction bases with no gene match: 2. The length of the CDR3 is 12 residues. In germline, CDR1 is SNHLY, CDR2 FYNNEI. The CDR3 loop reads CASRRTSYEQYF. The CDR3 nucleotides read TGTGCCAGCAGGCGGACTAGCTACGAGCAGTACTTC. The full variable domain, completed using reference TRBV2 and TRBJ2-7, is EPEVTQTPSHQVTQMGQEVILRCVPISNHLYFYWYRQILGQKVEFLVSFYNNEISEKSEIFDDQFSVERPDGSNFTLKIRSTKLEDSAMYFCASRRTSYEQYFGPGTRLTVT.

This chain uses TRBV30 with TRBJ1-2, with D perhaps matching TRBD1 (5 bases). V was trimmed by 5 bases and J by 5 bases, leaving 15 bases between them. CDR1 GTSNPN and CDR2 SVGIG come from the germline V gene (reference sequence). CDR3 length equals 13 residues. The CDR3 reads CAWSTGVGYGYTF. As DNA, the CDR3 is TGTGCCTGGTCCACAGGTGTGGGGTATGGCTACACCTTC.

The rearrangement joins TRBV15 to TRBJ2-3; D is unresolved. The V end was cut by 2 bases, the J end by 1 base, with 13 bases between. From germline, CDR1 is LNHNV and CDR2 YYDKDF (reference sequence). This CDR3 is built from 16 residues. DNA of the CDR3: TGTGCCACCAGCAGAATGGTTGCGAGCGGCACAGATACGCAGTATTTT. Its translation: CATSRMVASGTDTQYF.

The chain combines TRBV7-3 with TRBJ1-1, with D possibly matching TRBD1 (5 bases). Germline CDR1 SGHTA, CDR2 FQGTGA. V lost 5 bases, J lost 1 base, and 8 bases lay in between. The CDR3 is 13 amino acids. CDR3 loop: CASSVTANTEAFF. The DNA of the CDR3 is TGTGCCAGCAGCGTGACAGCGAACACTGAAGCTTTCTTT.

Concerning this clone: One junction end disagrees with the germline gene, perhaps due to a read error. DNA of the CDR3: TGTGCCAGCAGATCAAGGACAGGGACGAACACCGGGGAGTTGTTTTTT. This codes for CASRSRTGTNTGELFF. The chain joins TRBV7-9 to TRBJ2-2; TRBD1 aligns across 8 bases. Germline CDR1 and CDR2: SEHNR and FQNEAQ (reference sequence). CDR3 size: 16 residues.

The chain couples TRBV5-1 to TRBJ1-2, with a possible D match to TRBD1 (6 bases). The length of the CDR3 is 14 residues. V shed 5 bases and J shed 1 base, with 12 bases lying between them. CDR1 and CDR2 from the germline V gene are SGHRS and YFSETQ. CDR3 sequence reads: CASRRTENNYGYTF. CDR3 nucleotides: TGCGCCAGCAGACGGACAGAGAATAACTATGGCTACACCTTC.

This clone was recorded once. The rearrangement joins TRBV28 to TRBJ1-1; no reliable D call. Trimming took 6 bases from V and 4 from J, leaving 9 bases between them. Looked up from germline, CDR1 is MDHEN and CDR2 is SYDVKM. CDR3 length: 12 residues. In DNA, the CDR3 is TGTGCCAGCAGAGTGGGGAGCACTGAAGCTTTCTTT. The encoded protein is CASRVGSTEAFF.

The chain employs TRBV28 and TRBJ1-3; D perhaps matches TRBD1 (5 bases). The CDR3 consists of 15 residues. Trimming removed 2 bases from V and 3 bases from J, with 11 bases in between. Germline V CDR1 and CDR2: MDHEN, SYDVKM. In DNA form, the CDR3 reads TGTGCCAGCAGTTTAGCAGGGCTCGGTGGAAACACCATATATTTT. It translates to CASSLAGLGGNTIYF. Variable domain in full (rest from reference TRBV28 and TRBJ1-3): DVKVTQSSRYLVKRTGEKVFLECVQDMDHENMFWYRQDPGLGLRLIYFSYDVKMKEKGDIPEGYSVSREKKERFSLILESASTNQTSMYLCASSLAGLGGNTIYFGEGSWLTVV.

This clone was recorded once. This chain joins TRBV6-6 and TRBJ2-1; D unresolved. Looked up from germline, CDR1 is MNHNY and CDR2 is SVGAGI (reference sequence). The length of the CDR3 is 14 residues. V was pared by 0 bases and J by 3 bases, with 6 bases between. CDR3 sequence: CASSYSRVYNEQFF. The CDR3 DNA is TGTGCCAGCAGTTACTCCCGGGTCTACAATGAGCAGTTCTTC.

The CDR3 DNA is TGTGCCAGCAGCTTAATTCGGGCTAGCGGGACTAGTGAGCAGTTCTTC. It is translated as CASSLIRASGTSEQFF. This sequence joins TRBV7-3 and TRBJ2-1; 9 bases line up with TRBD2. The germline V gene encodes CDR1 SGHTA and CDR2 FQGTGA. The length of the CDR3 is 16 residues. Germline trimming cut 1 base from V and 9 bases from J; bases unmatched to any gene: 10.

The rearrangement joins TRBV7-8 to TRBJ1-2; 7 nucleotides agree with TRBD1. Trimming took 3 bases from V and 8 from J; bases not matched to a gene: 9. Germline CDR1 reads SGHVS; CDR2 reads FQNEAQ. The CDR3 is made up of 14 amino acids. The CDR3 DNA sequence: TGTGCCAGCAGCTTCCGGGACAGCCGAGGAGGCTACACCTTC. This encodes CASSFRDSRGGYTF.

This clone has more than one count but fewer than ten. The V and J genes are TRBV15 and TRBJ2-5; D is possibly TRBD1 (6 bases). The germline gives CDR1 LNHNV, CDR2 YYDKDF (reference sequence). The V and J ends lost 0 bases and 5 bases respectively, with 13 bases between them. This CDR3 is 15 amino acids long. The CDR3, as DNA: TGTGCCACCAGCAGAGAGGGGGCGCCGGGCGAGACCCAGTACTTC. This gives the protein CATSREGAPGETQYF.